The 18 T cell receptor beta chains below come from one sample, sequenced in a study. TCRdb fed the RT-PCR reads into MiXCR, producing one record per CDR3 protein. The table shows hundreds of thousands of distinct CDR3 sequences, with more than 13% occurring only once. Sequenced sample: memory CD4+ T cells from blood. The receptors shown here come from a female donor in good health, serving as a healthy control.

The CDR3 sequence is CATSTPFGLVGIQPQHF. CDR3 DNA sequence: TGTGCCACCAGCACTCCCTTCGGACTCGTGGGTATTCAGCCCCAGCATTTT. The chain uses TRBV15 and TRBJ1-5, with no clear D. There are 17 residues in the CDR3. V dropped 4 bases and J dropped 6 bases, with 22 bases sitting between them. The germline CDR1 and CDR2 sequences are LNHNV and YYDKDF (reference sequence).

The chain joins TRBV7-2 to TRBJ1-1; weak D call: TRBD1 (5 bases). In germline, CDR1 is SGHTA, CDR2 FQGNSA. V gave up 6 bases and J gave up 1 base, with 12 bases separating them. The CDR3 covers 14 residues. As DNA, the CDR3 is TGTGCCAGCAGGCCGGACGGGGGGAACACTGAAGCTTTCTTT. Its protein product is CASRPDGGNTEAFF.

The chain joins TRBV6-2 or TRBV6-3 to TRBJ2-7, with TRBD1 as a possible D gene (6 bases). This CDR3 contains 15 residues. V was cut by 7 bases and J by 3 bases, with 19 bases left in between. Germline CDR1 reads MNHEY; CDR2 reads SVGEGT. CDR3 sequence reads: CASITKYRVDYEQYF. Written as DNA, the CDR3 is TGTGCCAGCATTACCAAATACAGGGTCGACTACGAGCAGTACTTC.

In its sample, this clonotype was seen many times. V and J are TRBV15 and TRBJ2-4, with D unclear. This CDR3 contains 13 residues. CDR1 LNHNV and CDR2 YYDKDF come from the germline V gene (reference sequence). V dropped 4 bases and J dropped 0 bases, with 4 bases sitting between them. CDR3 amino acids: CATSTGAKNIQYF. CDR3 DNA sequence: TGTGCCACCAGCACCGGAGCCAAAAACATTCAGTACTTC.

J is TRBJ2-5 and V is TRBV20-1; TRBD1 might be the D (6 bases). The CDR3 runs to 14 residues. V shed 6 bases and J shed 5 bases, with 19 bases lying between them. The germline V gene encodes CDR1 DFQATT and CDR2 SNEGSKA (reference sequence). CDR3 amino acids: CSAPRGRGRETQYF. CDR3 DNA: TGCAGTGCCCCAAGGGGGAGAGGGCGGGAGACCCAGTACTTC.

The genes are TRBV7-8 and TRBJ2-3; 10 positions agree with TRBD2. The CDR3 is made up of 15 amino acids. CDR1 and CDR2 from the germline V gene are SGHVS and FQNEAQ. Trimming removed 5 bases from V and 5 bases from J; junction bases left unmatched: 7. The CDR3 sequence is CASSPRASGRDTQYF. The CDR3 DNA reads TGTGCCAGCAGCCCAAGAGCTAGCGGGAGAGATACGCAGTATTTT.

This clonotype has a handful of counts. The rearrangement joins TRBV12-3 or TRBV12-4 to TRBJ2-1, with 11 positions matching TRBD2. The V gene end was trimmed by 4 bases and the J gene end by 8 bases; junction bases not matched to a gene: 13. The CDR3 covers 17 residues. The chain's CDR3 is CASSSLQLAGVIDEQFF. Written as DNA, the CDR3 is TGTGCCAGCAGTTCGTTACAACTAGCGGGAGTTATCGATGAGCAGTTCTTC.

In its sample, this clonotype was seen many times. V is TRBV27 and J is TRBJ2-7; TRBD1 matches 7 bases. This CDR3 is 15 amino acids long. J was trimmed by 2 bases and V by 6 bases; bases with no gene match: 10. CDR1 is MNHEY, CDR2 SMNVEV, per germline (reference sequence). DNA for the CDR3: TGTGCCAGCAGCCGAGGGACAGACAGTACCTACGAGCAGTACTTC. This sequence encodes CASSRGTDSTYEQYF.

This clonotype was observed a handful of times. The chain recombines TRBV4-2 with TRBJ2-5, with D possibly called TRBD1 or TRBD2 (5 bases each). The CDR3 is made up of 16 amino acids. V lost 3 bases, J lost 1 base, and 15 bases lay in between. Germline values: CDR1 LGHNA, CDR2 YNFKEQ. The CDR3 spells CASSQGFGTAQETQYF. As DNA, the CDR3 is TGTGCCAGCAGCCAGGGGTTCGGGACGGCCCAAGAGACCCAGTACTTC.

Many counts were recorded for this clonotype. The chain is built from TRBV12-3 or TRBV12-4 and TRBJ2-1, with unresolved D. The CDR3 loop spans 13 amino acids. Trimming pared 1 base from V and 10 bases from J, leaving 11 bases between. The CDR3 is CASSLGPGGEQFF. CDR3 coding DNA: TGTGCCAGCAGTTTAGGTCCAGGTGGAGAGCAGTTCTTC.

This clonotype was detected ten times or more. The genes are TRBV20-1 and TRBJ1-1; TRBD1 aligns across 7 bases. CDR3 length: 15 residues. CDR1 DFQATT and CDR2 SNEGSKA come from the germline V gene (reference sequence). J was trimmed by 5 bases and V by 1 base; bases with no gene match: 10. The CDR3 DNA sequence: TGCAGTGCTAGAGGGCGCAGGGGGGTAGAAACTGAAGCTTTCTTT. Translating gives CSARGRRGVETEAFF.

This clonotype was counted ten times or more. The CDR3 bases are TGTGCCAGCAGCCTGCAACCGACCGGGGAGCTGTTTTTT. It encodes CASSLQPTGELFF. The V gene is TRBV7-9, the J gene TRBJ2-2; D gene unclear. The CDR3 totals 13 residues. Germline V gene data show CDR1 as SEHNR and CDR2 as FQNEAQ (reference sequence). Trimming removed 5 bases at V and 5 bases at J, with 9 bases between.

Only a few counts were recorded for this clonotype. The chain links TRBV5-1 to TRBJ2-2; the D gene is possibly TRBD1 (5 bases). With 4 bases removed from V and 5 bases from J, the gap between germline ends came to 12 bases. Germline V CDR1 and CDR2: SGHRS, YFSETQ. The CDR3 contains 14 residues. CDR3 residues: CASSVTSGTGELFF. The CDR3 DNA is TGCGCCAGCAGCGTGACCTCAGGGACCGGGGAGCTGTTTTTT.

The V and J genes are TRBV2 and TRBJ2-3; D may be TRBD2 (5 bases). The CDR3 has 15 amino acids. V shed 6 bases and J shed 4 bases, with 17 bases lying between them. Germline V CDR1 and CDR2: SNHLY, FYNNEI. CDR3 nucleotide sequence: TGTGCCAGCAGGGGCCGGGATCTAGCATCAGATACGCAGTATTTT. The encoded protein is CASRGRDLASDTQYF. The whole variable domain, remainder taken from reference TRBV2 and TRBJ2-3, is EPEVTQTPSHQVTQMGQEVILRCVPISNHLYFYWYRQILGQKVEFLVSFYNNEISEKSEIFDDQFSVERPDGSNFTLKIRSTKLEDSAMYFCASRGRDLASDTQYFGPGTRLTVL.

The table lists this clonotype with a few counts. The rearrangement joins TRBV5-1 to TRBJ2-1, with no clear D. This CDR3 region has 14 residues. V was cut by 4 bases and J by 5 bases, with 13 bases left in between. The V gene's germline CDR1 is SGHRS and CDR2 YFSETQ. CDR3 DNA sequence: TGCGCCAGCAGCCCGGGTGCGGCCGACAATGAGCAGTTCTTC. It is translated as CASSPGAADNEQFF.

This clonotype was observed a few times. The V gene is TRBV7-8, the J gene TRBJ2-1, with D perhaps matching TRBD2 (7 bases). The CDR3 runs to 13 residues. Per the germline V gene, CDR1 is SGHVS and CDR2 is FQNEAQ. V was trimmed by 3 bases and J by 9 bases, leaving 12 bases between them. The CDR3 is CASSLGRGAEQFF. The CDR3 DNA reads as TGTGCCAGCAGCTTGGGGAGGGGGGCTGAGCAGTTCTTC.

Ten or more counts support this clonotype. The chain couples TRBV5-6 to TRBJ1-2, with 10 nucleotides matching TRBD1. The trim removed 4 bases at V and 2 bases at J, leaving 8 bases unmatched. CDR1 and CDR2 from the germline V gene are SGHDT and YYEEEE. The CDR3 length is 16 residues. The CDR3 loop is CASSPIPGQGNYGYTF. CDR3 in DNA: TGTGCCAGCAGCCCAATCCCGGGACAGGGGAACTATGGCTACACCTTC.

The V and J genes are TRBV28 and TRBJ1-1; no reliable D call. CDR3 size: 11 residues. Germline loops: CDR1 MDHEN, CDR2 SYDVKM. As DNA, the CDR3 is TGTGAGGTTGGGCGGGGCACTGAAGCTTTCTTT. Protein sequence: CEVGRGTEAFF.